This passage covers 10 T cell receptor beta chains from one sample sequenced in a study of T cells in Graves' hyperthyroidism and ophthalmopathy. Amplification targeted TCR beta CDR3 regions from RNA transcripts. Using the HTBI primer set, a first-round RT-PCR was run on the TCR CDR3. TCRdb itself ran the multiplex PCR reads through MiXCR, one entry per CDR3 protein. The sample lists under 400,000 distinct CDR3 sequences, 15% to 18% occurring once. What was sequenced was blood. All receptors come from a woman aged 18-29 years with Graves' hyperthyroidism that later progressed to Graves' ophthalmopathy.

The sample holds a few counts of this clonotype. The chain uses TRBV6-1 and TRBJ2-7; 11 bases are shared with TRBD2. In germline, CDR1 is MNHNS, CDR2 SASEGT. V trimming: 5 bases; J trimming: 0 bases; junction bases outside the gene matches: 15. This CDR3 is 19 amino acids long. CDR3 residues: CASSSSRASGRKSSYEQYF. The DNA of the CDR3 is TGTGCCAGCAGTTCCTCACGGGCTAGCGGGAGGAAGAGCTCCTACGAGCAGTACTTC.

This clonotype appeared a few times. The V gene is TRBV4-3, the J gene TRBJ2-1; 10 bases line up with TRBD2. The trim removed 1 base at V and 4 bases at J, leaving 19 bases unmatched. The CDR3 is 21 residues long. The germline V gene has CDR1 LGHNA and CDR2 YSLEER. The CDR3 DNA reads TGCGCCAGCAGCCAAGGTCGGGCAGGAGCGGGAGGGCCCGGCGGTTACAATGAGCAGTTCTTC. Its protein product is CASSQGRAGAGGPGGYNEQFF.

In its sample, this clonotype was seen many times. The rearrangement uses TRBV6-1 and TRBJ1-5; no definite D call. Trimming stripped 5 bases from V and 3 bases from J, with 8 bases between. This CDR3 comprises 13 residues. Germline values: CDR1 MNHNS, CDR2 SASEGT. The CDR3 DNA reads as TGTGCCAGCAGTTATGGCAACAATCAGCCCCAGCATTTT. This translates into CASSYGNNQPQHF.

The chain recombines TRBV2 with TRBJ2-1; 12 bases match TRBD2. The germline V gene encodes CDR1 SNHLY and CDR2 FYNNEI. After removal of 7 bases from V and 6 bases from J, the junction contained 1 base not matched to a gene. The CDR3 sequence is 13 residues long. The chain's CDR3 is CASTSGRANEQFF. The CDR3 DNA is TGTGCCAGCACTAGCGGGAGGGCCAATGAGCAGTTCTTC. The full variable domain, its missing parts supplied by reference TRBV2 and TRBJ2-1, is EPEVTQTPSHQVTQMGQEVILRCVPISNHLYFYWYRQILGQKVEFLVSFYNNEISEKSEIFDDQFSVERPDGSNFTLKIRSTKLEDSAMYFCASTSGRANEQFFGPGTRLTVL.

The table lists this clonotype with a few counts. Written as DNA, the CDR3 is TGCAGTGCTAGGGTAAAGGGCAGGGGGCTGCCAGATACGCAGTATTTT. Residues: CSARVKGRGLPDTQYF. V gene TRBV20-1 combines with J gene TRBJ2-3, with 8 bases fitting TRBD1. This CDR3 is 16 amino acids long. After removal of 3 bases from V and 4 bases from J, the junction contained 12 bases not matched to a gene. CDR1 is DFQATT and CDR2 is SNEGSKA in the germline V gene (reference sequence).

This clonotype was seen at least ten times. This chain links TRBV12-3 or TRBV12-4 with TRBJ1-1; D gene uncertain. This CDR3 contains 15 residues. V was shortened by 8 bases and J by 0 bases, with 16 bases between the two germline ends. The CDR3 region has the DNA TGTGCCAGCTTGACGAACGGAGGCATGAACACTGAAGCTTTCTTT. It yields the protein CASLTNGGMNTEAFF.

Ten or more counts support this clonotype. The J gene is TRBJ2-7, the V gene TRBV28; TRBD1 might be the D (6 bases). The V end lost 5 bases, the J end lost 5 bases, and 16 bases lay between the germline ends. The CDR3 has 14 residues. The V gene's germline CDR1 is MDHEN and CDR2 SYDVKM. CDR3 protein: CASSVSGAGDEQYF. CDR3 coding DNA: TGTGCCAGCAGTGTGTCAGGGGCAGGCGACGAGCAGTACTTC.

This clonotype occurred many times. The rearrangement joins TRBV9 to TRBJ2-5, with a possible D match to TRBD1 (7 bases). Per germline, CDR1 SGDLS and CDR2 YYNGEE. Trimming left V 4 bases short and J 5 bases short, with 21 bases between. This CDR3 is 16 amino acids long. Here the CDR3 reads CASSTRQGGGWETQYF. The CDR3 nucleotides are TGTGCCAGCAGCACCCGACAGGGAGGTGGCTGGGAGACCCAGTACTTC. Full variable domain (missing parts from reference TRBV9 and TRBJ2-5): DSGVTQTPKHLITATGQRVTLRCSPRSGDLSVYWYQQSLDQGLQFLIQYYNGEERAKGNILERFSAQQFPDLHSELNLSSLELGDSALYFCASSTRQGGGWETQYFGPGTRLLVL.

The chain couples TRBV4-3 to TRBJ2-1, with 7 bases fitting TRBD2. The germline V gene has CDR1 LGHNA and CDR2 YSLEER. CDR3 length equals 17 residues. The V gene end was trimmed by 0 bases and the J gene end by 0 bases; junction bases not matched to a gene: 5. The CDR3 here is CASSQDLGGSSYNEQFF. CDR3 DNA: TGCGCCAGCAGCCAAGATCTCGGCGGGAGCTCCTACAATGAGCAGTTCTTC.

This clonotype showed up many times. V gene TRBV9 combines with J gene TRBJ1-5, with a possible D match to TRBD1 (5 bases). The CDR3 length is 14 residues. V lost 0 bases, J lost 5 bases, and 9 bases lay in between. From germline, CDR1 is SGDLS and CDR2 YYNGEE. The CDR3 DNA reads TGTGCCAGCAGCGTAGGGGTAGGGGATCAGCCCCAGCATTTT. Protein: CASSVGVGDQPQHF. Complete variable domain (other parts from reference TRBV9 and TRBJ1-5): DSGVTQTPKHLITATGQRVTLRCSPRSGDLSVYWYQQSLDQGLQFLIQYYNGEERAKGNILERFSAQQFPDLHSELNLSSLELGDSALYFCASSVGVGDQPQHFGDGTRLSIL.